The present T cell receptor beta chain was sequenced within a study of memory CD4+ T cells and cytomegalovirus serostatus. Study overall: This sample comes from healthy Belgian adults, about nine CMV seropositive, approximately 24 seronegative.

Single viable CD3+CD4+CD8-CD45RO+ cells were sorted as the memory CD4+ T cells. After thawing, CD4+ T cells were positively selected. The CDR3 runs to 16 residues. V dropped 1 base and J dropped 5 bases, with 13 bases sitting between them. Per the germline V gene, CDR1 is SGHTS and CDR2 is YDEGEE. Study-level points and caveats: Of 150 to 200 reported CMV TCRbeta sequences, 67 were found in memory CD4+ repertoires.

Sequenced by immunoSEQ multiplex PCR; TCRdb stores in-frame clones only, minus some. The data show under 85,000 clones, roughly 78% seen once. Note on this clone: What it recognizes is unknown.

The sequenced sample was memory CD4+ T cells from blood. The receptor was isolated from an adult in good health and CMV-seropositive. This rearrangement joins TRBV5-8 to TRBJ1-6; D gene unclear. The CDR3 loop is CASSLMLGPNNSPLHF. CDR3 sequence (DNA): TGTGCCAGCAGCTTGATGTTGGGTCCCAATAATTCACCCCTCCACTTT.